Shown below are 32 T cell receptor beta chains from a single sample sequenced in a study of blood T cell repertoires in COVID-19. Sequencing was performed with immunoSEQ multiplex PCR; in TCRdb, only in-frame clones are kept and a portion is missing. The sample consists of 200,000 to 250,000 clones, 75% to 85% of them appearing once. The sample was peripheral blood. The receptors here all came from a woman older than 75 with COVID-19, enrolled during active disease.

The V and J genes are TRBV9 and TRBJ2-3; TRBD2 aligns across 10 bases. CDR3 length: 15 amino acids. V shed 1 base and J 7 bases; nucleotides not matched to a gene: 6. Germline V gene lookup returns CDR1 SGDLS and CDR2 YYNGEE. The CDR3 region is CASSVQAGGRNTQYF. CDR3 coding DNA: TGTGCCAGCAGCGTACAAGCGGGAGGGCGAAATACGCAGTATTTT.

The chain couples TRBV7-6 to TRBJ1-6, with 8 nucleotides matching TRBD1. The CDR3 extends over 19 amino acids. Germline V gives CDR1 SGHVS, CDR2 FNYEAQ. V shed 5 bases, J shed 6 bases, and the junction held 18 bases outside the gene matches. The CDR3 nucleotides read TGTGCCAGCAGCCCTTGGCCAGGGGGCGCGACATCCCTTAATTCACCCCTCCACTTT. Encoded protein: CASSPWPGGATSLNSPLHF.

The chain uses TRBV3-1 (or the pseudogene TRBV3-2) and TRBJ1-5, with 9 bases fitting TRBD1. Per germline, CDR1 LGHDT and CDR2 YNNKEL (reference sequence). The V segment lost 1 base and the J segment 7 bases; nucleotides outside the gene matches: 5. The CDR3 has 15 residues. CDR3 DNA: TGTGCCAGCAGCCAAGGGGACAGGGCGAAACAGCCCCAGCATTTT. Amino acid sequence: CASSQGDRAKQPQHF.

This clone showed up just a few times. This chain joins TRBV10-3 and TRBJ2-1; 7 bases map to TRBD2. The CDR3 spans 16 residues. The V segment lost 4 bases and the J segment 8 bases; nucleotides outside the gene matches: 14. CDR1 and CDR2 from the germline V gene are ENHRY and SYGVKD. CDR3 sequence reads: CAISGRTGGPLHEQFF. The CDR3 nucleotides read TGTGCCATCAGTGGACGAACGGGAGGACCCTTACATGAGCAGTTCTTC.

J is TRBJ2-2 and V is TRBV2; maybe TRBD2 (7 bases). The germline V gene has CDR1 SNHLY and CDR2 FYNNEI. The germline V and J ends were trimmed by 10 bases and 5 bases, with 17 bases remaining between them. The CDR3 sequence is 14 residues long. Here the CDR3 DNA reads TGTGCCAACAGGGCGGGGGCAGGTACCGGGGAGCTGTTTTTT. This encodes CANRAGAGTGELFF.

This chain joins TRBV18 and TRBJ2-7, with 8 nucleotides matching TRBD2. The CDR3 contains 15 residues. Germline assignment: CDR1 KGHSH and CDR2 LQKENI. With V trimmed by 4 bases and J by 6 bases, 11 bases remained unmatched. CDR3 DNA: TGTGCCAGCTCACTCCAGCGGGAGAGGCGGGGCGAGCAGTACTTC. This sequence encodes CASSLQRERRGEQYF. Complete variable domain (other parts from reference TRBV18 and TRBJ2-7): NAGVMQNPRHLVRRRGQEARLRCSPMKGHSHVYWYRQLPEEGLKFMVYLQKENIIDESGMPKERFSAEFPKEGPSILRIQQVVRGDSAAYFCASSLQRERRGEQYFGPGTRLTVT.

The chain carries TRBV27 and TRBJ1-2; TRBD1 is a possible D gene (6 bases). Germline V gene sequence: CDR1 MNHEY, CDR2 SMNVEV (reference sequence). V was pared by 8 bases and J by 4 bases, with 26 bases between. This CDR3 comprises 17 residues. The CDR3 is CASLPTGRLTSLYGYTF. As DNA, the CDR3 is TGTGCCAGCCTCCCCACAGGGCGTCTTACTAGTCTCTATGGCTACACCTTC.

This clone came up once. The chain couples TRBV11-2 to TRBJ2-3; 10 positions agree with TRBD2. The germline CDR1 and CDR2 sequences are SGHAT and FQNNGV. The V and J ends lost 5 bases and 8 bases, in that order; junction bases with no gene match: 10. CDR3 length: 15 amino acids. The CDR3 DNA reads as TGTGCCAGCAGCCCTACGAGCGGGGGGGCGGGTACGCAGTATTTT. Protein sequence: CASSPTSGGAGTQYF.

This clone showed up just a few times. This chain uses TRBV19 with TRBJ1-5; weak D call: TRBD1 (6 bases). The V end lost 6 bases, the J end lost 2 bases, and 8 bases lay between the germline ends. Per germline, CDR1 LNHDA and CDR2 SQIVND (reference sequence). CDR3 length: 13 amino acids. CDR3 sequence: CASSHRGNQPQHF. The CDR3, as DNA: TGTGCCAGTAGCCACAGGGGCAATCAGCCCCAGCATTTT.

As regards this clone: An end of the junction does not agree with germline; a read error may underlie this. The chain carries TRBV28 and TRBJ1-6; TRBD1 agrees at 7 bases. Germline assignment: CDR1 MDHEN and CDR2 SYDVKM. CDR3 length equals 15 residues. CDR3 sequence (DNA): TGTGCCAGCACCTCCGGGACAGCCTACAATTCACCCCTCCACTTT. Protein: CASTSGTAYNSPLHF.

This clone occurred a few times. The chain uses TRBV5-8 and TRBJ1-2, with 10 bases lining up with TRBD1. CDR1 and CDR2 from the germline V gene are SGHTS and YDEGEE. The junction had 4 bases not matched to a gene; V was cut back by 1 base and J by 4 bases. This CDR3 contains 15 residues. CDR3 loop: CASSLPGQGFYGYTF. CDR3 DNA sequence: TGTGCCAGCAGCTTGCCGGGACAGGGGTTCTATGGCTACACCTTC.

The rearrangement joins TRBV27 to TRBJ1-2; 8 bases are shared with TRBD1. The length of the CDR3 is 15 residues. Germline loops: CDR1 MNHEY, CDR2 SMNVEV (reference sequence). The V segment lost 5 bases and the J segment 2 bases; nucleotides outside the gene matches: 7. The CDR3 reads CASSGTGTGNYGYTF. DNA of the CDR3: TGTGCCAGCAGTGGTACCGGGACAGGAAACTATGGCTACACCTTC.

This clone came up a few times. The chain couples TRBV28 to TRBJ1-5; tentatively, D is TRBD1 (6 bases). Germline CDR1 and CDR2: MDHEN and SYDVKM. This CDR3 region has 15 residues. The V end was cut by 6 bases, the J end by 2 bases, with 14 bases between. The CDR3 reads CASRVGGNGNQPQHF. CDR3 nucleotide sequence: TGTGCCAGCAGGGTAGGGGGAAATGGCAATCAGCCCCAGCATTTT.

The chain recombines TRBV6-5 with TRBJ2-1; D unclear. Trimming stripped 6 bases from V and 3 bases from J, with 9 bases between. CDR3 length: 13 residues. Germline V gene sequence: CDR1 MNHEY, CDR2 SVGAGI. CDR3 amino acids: CASSVALYNEQFF. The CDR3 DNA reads TGTGCCAGCAGCGTCGCACTCTACAATGAGCAGTTCTTC.

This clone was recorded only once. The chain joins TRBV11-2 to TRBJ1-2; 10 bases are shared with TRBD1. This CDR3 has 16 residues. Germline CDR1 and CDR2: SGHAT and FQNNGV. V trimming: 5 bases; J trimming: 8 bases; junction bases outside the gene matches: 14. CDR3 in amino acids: CASSQYLQGQGQGYTF. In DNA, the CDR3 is TGTGCCAGCAGCCAATACTTACAGGGACAGGGGCAGGGCTACACCTTC.

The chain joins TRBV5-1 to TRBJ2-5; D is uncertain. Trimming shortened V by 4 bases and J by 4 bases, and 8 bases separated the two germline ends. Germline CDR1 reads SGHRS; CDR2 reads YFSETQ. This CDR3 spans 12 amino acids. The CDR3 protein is CASSPTGETQYF. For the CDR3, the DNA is TGCGCCAGCAGCCCCACCGGAGAGACCCAGTACTTC.

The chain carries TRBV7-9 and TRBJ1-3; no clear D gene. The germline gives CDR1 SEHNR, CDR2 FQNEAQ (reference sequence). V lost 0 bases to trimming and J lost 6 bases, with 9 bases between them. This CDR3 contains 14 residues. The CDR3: CASSLAGGPNTIYF. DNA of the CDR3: TGTGCCAGCAGCTTAGCGGGTGGGCCAAACACCATATATTTT.

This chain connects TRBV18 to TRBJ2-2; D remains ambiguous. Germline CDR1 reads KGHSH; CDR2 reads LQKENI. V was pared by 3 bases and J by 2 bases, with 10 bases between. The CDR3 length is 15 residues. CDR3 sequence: CASSPRSRNTGELFF. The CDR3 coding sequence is TGTGCCAGCTCACCGAGAAGTCGAAACACCGGGGAGCTGTTTTTT.

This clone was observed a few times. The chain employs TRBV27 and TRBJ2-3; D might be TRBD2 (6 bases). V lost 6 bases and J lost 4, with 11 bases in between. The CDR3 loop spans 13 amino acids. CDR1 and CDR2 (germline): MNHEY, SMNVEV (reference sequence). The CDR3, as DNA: TGTGCCAGCAGCCCCGGGACTTCAGATACGCAGTATTTT. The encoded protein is CASSPGTSDTQYF.

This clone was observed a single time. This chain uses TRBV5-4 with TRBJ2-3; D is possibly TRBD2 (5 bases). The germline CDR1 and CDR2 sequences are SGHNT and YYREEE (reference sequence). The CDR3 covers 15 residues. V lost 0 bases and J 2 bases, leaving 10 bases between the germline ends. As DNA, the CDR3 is TGTGCCAGCAGCTTGGGCCGGGGAGCCACAGATACGCAGTATTTT. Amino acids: CASSLGRGATDTQYF.

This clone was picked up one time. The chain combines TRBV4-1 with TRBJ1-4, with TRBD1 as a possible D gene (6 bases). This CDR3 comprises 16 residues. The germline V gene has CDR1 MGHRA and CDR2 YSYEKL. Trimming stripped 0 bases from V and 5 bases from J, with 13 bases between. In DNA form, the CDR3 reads TGCGCCAGCAGCCAAGAGTCTTCCAGGGGCAATGAAAAACTGTTTTTT. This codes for CASSQESSRGNEKLFF.

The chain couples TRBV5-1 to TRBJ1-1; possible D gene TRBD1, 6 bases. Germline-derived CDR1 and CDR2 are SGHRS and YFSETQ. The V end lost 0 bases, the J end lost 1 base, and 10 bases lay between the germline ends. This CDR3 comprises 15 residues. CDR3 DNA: TGCGCCAGCAGCTTGGGGGGGACACCGAACACTGAAGCTTTCTTT. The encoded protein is CASSLGGTPNTEAFF.

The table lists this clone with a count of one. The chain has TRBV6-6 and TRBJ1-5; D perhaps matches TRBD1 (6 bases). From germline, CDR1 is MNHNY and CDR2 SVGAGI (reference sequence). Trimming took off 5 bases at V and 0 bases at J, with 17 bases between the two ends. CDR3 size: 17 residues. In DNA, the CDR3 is TGTGCCAGCAGTCGTACCTCGGGCAGGGGTAGCAATCAGCCCCAGCATTTT. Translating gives CASSRTSGRGSNQPQHF.

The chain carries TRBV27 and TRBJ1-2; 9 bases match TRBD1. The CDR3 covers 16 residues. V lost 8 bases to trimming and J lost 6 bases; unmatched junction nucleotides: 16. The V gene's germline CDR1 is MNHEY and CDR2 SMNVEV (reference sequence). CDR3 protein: CASGSGQSRQGDGYTF. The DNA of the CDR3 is TGTGCCAGCGGTAGCGGCCAGTCGAGACAGGGGGATGGCTACACCTTC.

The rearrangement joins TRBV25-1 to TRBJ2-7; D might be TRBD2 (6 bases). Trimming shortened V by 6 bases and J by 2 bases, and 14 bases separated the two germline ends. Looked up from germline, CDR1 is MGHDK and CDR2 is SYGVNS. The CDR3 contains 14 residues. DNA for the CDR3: TGTGCCAGCAGACCCCCGGGAGAGCCCTACGAGCAGTACTTC. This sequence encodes CASRPPGEPYEQYF.

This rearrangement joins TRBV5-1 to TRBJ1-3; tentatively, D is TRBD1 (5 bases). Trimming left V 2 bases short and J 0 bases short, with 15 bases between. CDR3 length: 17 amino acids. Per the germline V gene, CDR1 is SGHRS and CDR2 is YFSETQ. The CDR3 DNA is TGCGCCAGCAGCTTTGAATTCCAGGGCCTCTCTGGAAACACCATATATTTT. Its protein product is CASSFEFQGLSGNTIYF. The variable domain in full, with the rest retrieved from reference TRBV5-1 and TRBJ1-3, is KAGVTQTPRYLIKTRGQQVTLSCSPISGHRSVSWYQQTPGQGLQFLFEYFSETQRNKGNFPGRFSGRQFSNSRSEMNVSTLELGDSALYLCASSFEFQGLSGNTIYFGEGSWLTVV.

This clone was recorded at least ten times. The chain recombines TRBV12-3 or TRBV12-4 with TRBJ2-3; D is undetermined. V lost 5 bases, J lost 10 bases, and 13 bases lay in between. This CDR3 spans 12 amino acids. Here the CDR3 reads CASSHPDWAQYF. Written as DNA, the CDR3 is TGTGCCAGCAGTCACCCTGACTGGGCGCAGTATTTT.

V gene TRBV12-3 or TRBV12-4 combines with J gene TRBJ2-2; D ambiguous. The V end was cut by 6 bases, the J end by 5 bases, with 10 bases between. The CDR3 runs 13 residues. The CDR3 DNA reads TGTGCCAGCAGACTAATCGATACCGGGGAGCTGTTTTTT. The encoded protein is CASRLIDTGELFF.

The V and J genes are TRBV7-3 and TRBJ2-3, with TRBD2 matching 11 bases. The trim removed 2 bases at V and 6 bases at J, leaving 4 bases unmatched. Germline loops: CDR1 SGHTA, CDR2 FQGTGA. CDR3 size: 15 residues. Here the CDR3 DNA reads TGTGCCAGCAGCTTATTAGCGGGAGGGCCTGATACGCAGTATTTT. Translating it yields CASSLLAGGPDTQYF.

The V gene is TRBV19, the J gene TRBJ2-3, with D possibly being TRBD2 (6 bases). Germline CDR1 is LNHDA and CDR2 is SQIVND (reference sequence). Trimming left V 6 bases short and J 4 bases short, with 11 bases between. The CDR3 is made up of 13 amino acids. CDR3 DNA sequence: TGTGCCAGTAGGGGCGGGATTCCAGATACGCAGTATTTT. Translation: CASRGGIPDTQYF. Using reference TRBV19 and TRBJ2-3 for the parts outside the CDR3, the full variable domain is DGGITQSPKYLFRKEGQNVTLSCEQNLNHDAMYWYRQDPGQGLRLIYYSQIVNDFQKGDIAEGYSVSREKKESFPLTVTSAQKNPTAFYLCASRGGIPDTQYFGPGTRLTVL.

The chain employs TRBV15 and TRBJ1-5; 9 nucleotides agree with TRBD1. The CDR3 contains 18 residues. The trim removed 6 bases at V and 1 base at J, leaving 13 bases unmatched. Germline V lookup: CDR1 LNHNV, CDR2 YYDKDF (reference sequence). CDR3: CATRGGNEGTGSNQPQHF. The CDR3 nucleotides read TGTGCCACCAGAGGGGGAAATGAAGGGACAGGGAGCAATCAGCCCCAGCATTTT.

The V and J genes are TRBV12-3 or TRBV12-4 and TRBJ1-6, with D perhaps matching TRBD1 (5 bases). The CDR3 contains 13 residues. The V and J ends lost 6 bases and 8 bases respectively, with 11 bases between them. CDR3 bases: TGTGCCAGCAGGACCGACAGTTATTCACCCCTCCACTTT. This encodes CASRTDSYSPLHF.